These T cell receptor beta chains were read from a single sample in a study of blood T cell repertoires in COVID-19. Profiled with immunoSEQ multiplex PCR; TCRdb holds only in-frame clones, not every one. The table shows some 150,000 clones, with approximately 80% occurring only once. Sequences were obtained from peripheral blood. Receptor source: a man aged 65-85 years with acute or convalescent COVID-19. The CDR3 runs from the conserved cysteine through the conserved F or W. The D gene is left open where the match is weak. Size tells how often a clone was seen (once, few, many) or the class of an expanded clone, and some rows leave it out.

cdr3_nt: TGTGCCAGCAGCCAGGCGGGAGACCTTTACGAGCAGTACTTC
cdr3_aa: CASSQAGDLYEQYF
v_call: TRBV4-2
clone_size: .
j_call: TRBJ2-7
d_call: TRBD2

cdr3_nt: TGTGCCAGCAGTTTCGGGACAGGGGGCAGGACTGAAGCTTTCTTT
cdr3_aa: CASSFGTGGRTEAFF
v_call: TRBV6-5
clone_size: .
j_call: TRBJ1-1
d_call: TRBD1

cdr3_nt: TGCGCCAGCAGCTTGGCGGCAGGGGACGGGGACACTGAAGCTTTCTTT
cdr3_aa: CASSLAAGDGDTEAFF
v_call: TRBV5-1
clone_size: .
j_call: TRBJ1-1
d_call: .

cdr3_nt: TGCAGCGTCAGAGGAAGACTTTATAGCAATCAGCCCCAGCATTTT
cdr3_aa: CSVRGRLYSNQPQHF
v_call: TRBV29-1
clone_size: .
j_call: TRBJ1-5
d_call: .

cdr3_nt: TGTGCCAGCAGCCTGACAGCAGCCAAAAACATTCAGTACTTC
cdr3_aa: CASSLTAAKNIQYF
v_call: TRBV27
clone_size: .
j_call: TRBJ2-4
d_call: .

cdr3_nt: TGTGCCACCCCTAGAGGGGGGAACACTGAAGCTTTCTTT
cdr3_aa: CATPRGGNTEAFF
v_call: TRBV7-9
clone_size: .
j_call: TRBJ1-1
d_call: .

cdr3_nt: TGCGCCAGCAGCTTGGGTGCGGCCGCCGGGGAGCTGTTTTTT
cdr3_aa: CASSLGAAAGELFF
v_call: TRBV5-1
clone_size: .
j_call: TRBJ2-2
d_call: .

cdr3_nt: TGTGCCAGCAGCTTAACCCGGGACTCGGCCCTCACAGATACGCAGTATTTT
cdr3_aa: CASSLTRDSALTDTQYF
v_call: TRBV7-8
clone_size: .
j_call: TRBJ2-3
d_call: .

cdr3_nt: TGCGCCAGCAGCCCCCCGGGACAGGGGGGTACCGGGGAGCTGTTTTTT
cdr3_aa: CASSPPGQGGTGELFF
v_call: TRBV5-1
clone_size: .
j_call: TRBJ2-2
d_call: TRBD1

cdr3_nt: TGTGCCAGTAGTGATGTAAGGGGGAACATTCAGTACTTC
cdr3_aa: CASSDVRGNIQYF
v_call: TRBV19
clone_size: .
j_call: TRBJ2-4
d_call: .

cdr3_nt: TGTGCCAGCAGTGTGGGACTAGCGGCCTTGCAAGAGACCCAGTACTTC
cdr3_aa: CASSVGLAALQETQYF
v_call: TRBV2
clone_size: .
j_call: TRBJ2-5
d_call: TRBD2

cdr3_nt: TGTGCCAGCAGCGGGGGGGGACAAATTCAAGAGACCCAGTACTTC
cdr3_aa: CASSGGGQIQETQYF
v_call: TRBV5-4
clone_size: .
j_call: TRBJ2-5
d_call: .

cdr3_nt: TGTGCCAGCAGCCCCCAGGGGACAGGCAGGAATGAGCAGTTCTTC
cdr3_aa: CASSPQGTGRNEQFF
v_call: TRBV6-4
clone_size: .
j_call: TRBJ2-1
d_call: TRBD1

cdr3_nt: TGTGCCACCAGTGACGAGAACAGAAGCTCCTACGAGCAGTACTTC
cdr3_aa: CATSDENRSSYEQYF
v_call: TRBV24-1
clone_size: .
j_call: TRBJ2-7
d_call: .

cdr3_nt: TGTGCCAGTAGTGTATGGGGACTAGCGGGAGGAACAGATACGCAGTATTTT
cdr3_aa: CASSVWGLAGGTDTQYF
v_call: TRBV19
clone_size: .
j_call: TRBJ2-3
d_call: TRBD2

cdr3_nt: TGTGCCAGCAGCTTAACGTCGACTAGCGGGAGGGTAGGTGAGCAGTTCTTC
cdr3_aa: CASSLTSTSGRVGEQFF
v_call: TRBV7-3
clone_size: .
j_call: TRBJ2-1
d_call: TRBD2

cdr3_nt: TGTGCCACCAGCAGAGATGTACGGACAGGGGGCAGAAACACCATATATTTT
cdr3_aa: CATSRDVRTGGRNTIYF
v_call: TRBV15
clone_size: once
j_call: TRBJ1-3
d_call: TRBD1

cdr3_nt: TGCGCCAGCAGCTTGGAGGGACAGGGGATGGGTTCACCCCTCCACTTT
cdr3_aa: CASSLEGQGMGSPLHF
v_call: TRBV5-1
clone_size: once
j_call: TRBJ1-6
d_call: TRBD1

cdr3_nt: TGCGCCAGCAGCAGTACAGGGGCGGGGTACTATGGCTACACCTTC
cdr3_aa: CASSSTGAGYYGYTF
v_call: TRBV5-1
clone_size: .
j_call: TRBJ1-2
d_call: TRBD1

cdr3_nt: TGTGCCAGCAGCTACCCGGGACTAGCGGGAGTGGAGTTCTCCGAGCAGTACTTC
cdr3_aa: CASSYPGLAGVEFSEQYF
v_call: TRBV7-8
clone_size: .
j_call: TRBJ2-7
d_call: TRBD2

cdr3_nt: TGTGCCACCTCGGGACAGGGGGATGCCGGGGAGCTGTTTTTT
cdr3_aa: CATSGQGDAGELFF
v_call: TRBV10-3
clone_size: .
j_call: TRBJ2-2
d_call: TRBD1

cdr3_nt: TGTGCCAGCATTCCCGGACAGGTCTCCTACGAGCAGTACTTC
cdr3_aa: CASIPGQVSYEQYF
v_call: TRBV2
clone_size: .
j_call: TRBJ2-7
d_call: TRBD1

cdr3_nt: TGCGCCAGGCACGACCCCACTAGGGACGAGCAGTACTTC
cdr3_aa: CARHDPTRDEQYF
v_call: TRBV10-1
clone_size: once
j_call: TRBJ2-7
d_call: .

cdr3_nt: TGTGCCAGCAGGGGCGCCTATGGCTACACCTTC
cdr3_aa: CASRGAYGYTF
v_call: TRBV25-1
clone_size: .
j_call: TRBJ1-2
d_call: .

cdr3_nt: TGTGCCAGCAGCCCTGGACAGTACAATGAGCAGTTCTTC
cdr3_aa: CASSPGQYNEQFF
v_call: TRBV11-3
clone_size: .
j_call: TRBJ2-1
d_call: .

cdr3_nt: TGTGCCAGCAGCTTATTAATTCTCAATGTGCAAGGACAGGTGATTAATTCACCCCTCCACTTT
cdr3_aa: CASSLLILNVQGQVINSPLHF
v_call: TRBV13
clone_size: .
j_call: TRBJ1-6
d_call: TRBD1

cdr3_nt: TGTGCCAGTAGGCCGCGGAGCGGGGGGGCCGGGGAGACCCAGTACTTC
cdr3_aa: CASRPRSGGAGETQYF
v_call: TRBV19
clone_size: .
j_call: TRBJ2-5
d_call: TRBD2

cdr3_nt: TGTGCCAGCAGCTTAATGGTGGCTAGCGGGACAGAGACCCAGTACTTC
cdr3_aa: CASSLMVASGTETQYF
v_call: TRBV7-3
clone_size: once
j_call: TRBJ2-5
d_call: TRBD2

cdr3_nt: TGTGCCATCAGTGAGTGGGGGGGCAATACAGATACGCAGTATTTT
cdr3_aa: CAISEWGGNTDTQYF
v_call: TRBV10-3
clone_size: .
j_call: TRBJ2-3
d_call: .

cdr3_nt: TGTGCCAGCAGTTGGGGACTAGCGGGAAAGGAGACCCAGTACTTC
cdr3_aa: CASSWGLAGKETQYF
v_call: TRBV27
clone_size: .
j_call: TRBJ2-5
d_call: TRBD2

cdr3_nt: TGTGCCAGCAGCCAAGATCCTGGAGACACTGAAGCTTTCTTT
cdr3_aa: CASSQDPGDTEAFF
v_call: TRBV4-2
clone_size: few
j_call: TRBJ1-1
d_call: .

cdr3_nt: TGTGCCAGCAGTTTATTAGCGGGGGACAGAAGAGAGCAGTTCTTC
cdr3_aa: CASSLLAGDRREQFF
v_call: TRBV28
clone_size: .
j_call: TRBJ2-1
d_call: TRBD2

cdr3_nt: TGTGCCAGTAGTACCACAGGGACCCCCTACAATGAGCAGTTCTTC
cdr3_aa: CASSTTGTPYNEQFF
v_call: TRBV19
clone_size: .
j_call: TRBJ2-1
d_call: .

cdr3_nt: TGTGCCAGCAGGGGGGCACAGGACTATGGCTACACCTTC
cdr3_aa: CASRGAQDYGYTF
v_call: TRBV6-5
clone_size: once
j_call: TRBJ1-2
d_call: .

cdr3_nt: TGCGCCAGCAGCTTTGAGTCATCTCTTGGCGAGCAGTACTTC
cdr3_aa: CASSFESSLGEQYF
v_call: TRBV5-1
clone_size: .
j_call: TRBJ2-7
d_call: .